This entry describes one T cell receptor beta chain. Categorization into cohorts depended on clinical history that participants reported. Recovered Cohort 3 donors showed two negative PCRs, clearance, or symptom resolution. Germline-derived CDR1 and CDR2 are MNHEY and SMNVEV (reference sequence). V shed 3 bases and J shed 6 bases, with 15 bases lying between them. This CDR3 has 16 residues. The sample belongs to a study of blood T cell repertoires in COVID-19. Study-level information: The samples span acute and convalescent COVID-19 from the United States, Italy and Spain.

Original analysis: Reference gene primer amplification gave nucleated cell count estimates. TCRdb's copy holds only in-frame clones and misses some; the assay was immunoSEQ multiplex PCR. V and J calls and clone size are copied from that table; D and trimming were computed from the DNA. The sample records around 300,000 clones, 75% to 90% being singletons. What was sequenced was PBMCs or T cells enriched from blood (not recorded which). The chain links TRBV27 to TRBJ1-6; a weak D match, TRBD1 (6 bases). This clonotype originated in a woman in her thirties or forties who had recovered from COVID-19. The CDR3, as DNA: TGTGCCAGCAGTTTGATTCCAGGGGTGGGTAATTCACCCCTCCACTTT. Residues: CASSLIPGVGNSPLHF.